This TCR beta chain was documented in a study of shared clonotypes between healthy human individuals. The study, taken as a whole, reports: Deeper or shallower sequencing was expected to change how clonotypes are shared among donors.

Comment on this clone: The antigen is not known.

The ends lost 1 base at V and 3 bases at J; junction bases unmatched: 6. The CDR3 runs 15 residues. Germline CDR1 reads SGHVS; CDR2 reads FNYEAQ. The data were produced by immunoSEQ multiplex PCR, yet TCRdb's version contains in-frame clones alone and is incomplete. The sample gives 1,500,000 or so clones, about 98.5% of which show up once; 0.36% is in the top ten. The sequence was collected from a man aged 30 to 39 in good health. The specimen sequenced was naive CD4+ T cells sorted from blood. Subset indicated: CD45RA+ positively selected. This chain joins TRBV7-6 and TRBJ2-7; the match to TRBD1 covers 7 bases. For the CDR3, the DNA is TGTGCCAGCAGCTTAGGACCCGGGACAGACTACGAGCAGTACTTC. Its translation: CASSLGPGTDYEQYF.